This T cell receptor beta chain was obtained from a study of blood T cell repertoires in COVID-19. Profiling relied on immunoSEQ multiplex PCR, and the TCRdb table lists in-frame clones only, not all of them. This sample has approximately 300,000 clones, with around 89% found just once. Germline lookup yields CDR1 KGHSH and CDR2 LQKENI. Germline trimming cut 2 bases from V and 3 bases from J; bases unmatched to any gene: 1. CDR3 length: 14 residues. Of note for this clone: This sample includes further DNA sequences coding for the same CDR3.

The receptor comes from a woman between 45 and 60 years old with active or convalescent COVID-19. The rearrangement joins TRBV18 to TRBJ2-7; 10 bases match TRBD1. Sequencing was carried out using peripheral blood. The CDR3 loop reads CASSPGTGVYEQYF. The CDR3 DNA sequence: TGTGCCAGCTCACCAGGGACAGGGGTCTACGAGCAGTACTTC.